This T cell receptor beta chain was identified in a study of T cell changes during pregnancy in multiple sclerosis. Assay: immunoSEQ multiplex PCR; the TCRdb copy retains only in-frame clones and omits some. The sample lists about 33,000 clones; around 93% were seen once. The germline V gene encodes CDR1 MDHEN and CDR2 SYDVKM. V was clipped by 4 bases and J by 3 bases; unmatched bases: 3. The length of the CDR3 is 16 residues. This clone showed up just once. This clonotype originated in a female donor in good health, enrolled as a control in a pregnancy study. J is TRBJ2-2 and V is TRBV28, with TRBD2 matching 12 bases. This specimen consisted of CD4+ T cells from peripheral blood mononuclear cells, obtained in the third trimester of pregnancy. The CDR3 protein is CASSWRLAGDTGELFF. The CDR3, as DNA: TGTGCCAGCAGTTGGCGACTAGCGGGAGACACCGGGGAGCTGTTTTTT. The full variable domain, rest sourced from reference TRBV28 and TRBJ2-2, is DVKVTQSSRYLVKRTGEKVFLECVQDMDHENMFWYRQDPGLGLRLIYFSYDVKMKEKGDIPEGYSVSREKKERFSLILESASTNQTSMYLCASSWRLAGDTGELFFGEGSRLTVL.